This T cell receptor (beta chain) was captured by sequencing in a study of Graves' ophthalmopathy and Graves' hyperthyroidism. Study-level findings and limits: Discriminating ophthalmopathy from stable hyperthyroidism, a 13-signature model attained a sensitivity of over 85% and a specificity of approximately 81%.

Trimming left V 6 bases short and J 4 bases short, with 10 bases between. The CDR3 is made up of 12 amino acids. The sequenced template was RNA, covering the TCR beta CDR3 region. In the first round, RT-PCR was carried out with HTBI primers, and a multiplex PCR formed the second round. TCRdb processed the multiplex PCR reads anew with MiXCR; each CDR3 protein has one entry. Counted here are about 480,000 distinct CDR3 sequences, over 13% occurring once; the ten biggest clones make up around 9.8%. Moderate-to-severe activity, with CAS ≥3, NOSPECS ≥4 and duration under 3 months, characterized the donors with ophthalmopathy. If patients had other autoimmune diseases, uncontrolled infections, pregnancy or lactation, they were excluded. This clonotype was seen ten or more times. What it binds is not known.

This sequence joins TRBV12-3 or TRBV12-4 and TRBJ2-7, with D perhaps matching TRBD1 (6 bases). Sequenced sample: blood. The receptor comes from a woman younger than 45 with Graves' ophthalmopathy. The DNA of the CDR3 is TGTGCCAGCAGCCTCGGACAGTACGAGCAGTACTTC. It encodes CASSLGQYEQYF.